Below, 11 T cell receptor beta chains from the same sample are listed, as sequenced in a study of blood T cell repertoires in COVID-19. The method was immunoSEQ multiplex PCR; TCRdb's version includes in-frame clones alone and lacks a portion of them. The profile covers about 220,000 clones, with about four fifths appearing a single time and 2% to 3% taken by the ten largest. The sample consisted of peripheral blood. Every receptor here comes from a woman aged 40 to 50 with active or convalescent COVID-19.

The gene calls are TRBV14 and TRBJ2-1; D is unclear. This CDR3 has 13 residues. The ends were cut back, 1 base at V and 14 bases at J, with 15 bases in the middle. Per the germline V gene, CDR1 is SGHDN and CDR2 is FVKESK. The CDR3 DNA reads TGTGCCAGCAGCCAAGTTAGCCCGGGTTTGGAGTTCTTC. Translation: CASSQVSPGLEFF.

V gene TRBV11-3 combines with J gene TRBJ2-7; 8 bases agree with TRBD1. The CDR3 is 16 residues long. Germline V gene lookup returns CDR1 SGHNT and CDR2 YENEEA. After removal of 5 bases from V and 0 bases from J, the junction contained 9 bases not matched to a gene. The CDR3, as DNA: TGTGCCAGCAGCACCCACAGGGGGTTGAGCTCCTACGAGCAGTACTTC. It specifies CASSTHRGLSSYEQYF.

The V call is TRBV7-8, the J call TRBJ1-2; D uncertain. Germline V gene data show CDR1 as SGHVS and CDR2 as FQNEAQ. The CDR3 has 14 residues. Trimming took off 7 bases at V and 2 bases at J, with 14 bases between the two ends. The CDR3 region has the DNA TGTGCCAGCACCAAAGGGAGAGGAAACTATGGCTACACCTTC. Residues: CASTKGRGNYGYTF.

Points on this clone: The same CDR3 also results from other DNA sequences found in this sample. J is TRBJ2-7 and V is TRBV5-1; D possibly corresponds to TRBD2 (5 bases). The germline gives CDR1 SGHRS, CDR2 YFSETQ. Trimming removed 7 bases at V and 0 bases at J, with 14 bases between. The CDR3 has 14 residues. Here the CDR3 DNA reads TGCGCCAGCTCTGAGGCCGGGGTCTCCTACGAGCAGTACTTC. It is translated as CASSEAGVSYEQYF.

J is TRBJ1-4 and V is TRBV30; D is unclear. Germline loops: CDR1 GTSNPN, CDR2 SVGIG (reference sequence). CDR3 size: 13 residues. V gave up 0 bases and J gave up 5 bases, with 7 bases separating them. Here the CDR3 reads CAWSVTQNEKLFF. Here the CDR3 DNA reads TGTGCCTGGAGTGTAACACAGAATGAAAAACTGTTTTTT.

This clone occurred once. The chain recombines TRBV6-2 or TRBV6-3 with TRBJ2-6; possible D gene TRBD2, 6 bases. Trimming took 0 bases from V and 4 from J, leaving 19 bases between them. Germline CDR1 and CDR2: MNHEY and SVGEGT. The CDR3 is made up of 19 amino acids. This CDR3 reads CASSYSIRGGLAGANVLTF. CDR3 sequence (DNA): TGTGCCAGCAGTTACTCGATAAGGGGAGGACTCGCCGGGGCCAACGTCCTGACTTTC.

The rearrangement joins TRBV11-2 to TRBJ2-7; the D gene is possibly TRBD2 (7 bases). V was shortened by 8 bases and J by 9 bases, with 17 bases between the two germline ends. Germline lookup yields CDR1 SGHAT and CDR2 FQNNGV. The CDR3 has 12 residues. The CDR3 loop reads CASGVGGGGQYF. For the CDR3, the DNA is TGTGCCAGCGGAGTCGGCGGGGGCGGGCAGTACTTC. Full variable domain (remainder filled in from reference TRBV11-2 and TRBJ2-7): EAGVAQSPRYKIIEKRQSVAFWCNPISGHATLYWYQQILGQGPKLLIQFQNNGVVDDSQLPKDRFSAERLKGVDSTLKIQPAKLEDSAVYLCASGVGGGGQYFGPGTRLTVT.

This clone was counted only a few times. V and J are TRBV10-2 and TRBJ1-1; maybe TRBD1 (5 bases). The CDR3 covers 19 residues. Germline V gene sequence: CDR1 WSHSY, CDR2 SAAADI. Trimming pared 5 bases from V and 1 base from J, leaving 26 bases between. This CDR3 is CASSYSLDPLQDPNTEAFF. The CDR3 nucleotides read TGCGCCAGCAGTTATTCACTTGATCCATTACAGGACCCGAACACTGAAGCTTTCTTT.

This clone was counted a single time. The chain couples TRBV9 to TRBJ2-7; 7 positions agree with TRBD1. Germline CDR1 is SGDLS and CDR2 is YYNGEE. V lost 0 bases and J lost 5; bases outside the gene matches: 11. This CDR3 contains 16 residues. CDR3 sequence: CASSVEGQGVSNEQYF. CDR3 nucleotide sequence: TGTGCCAGCAGCGTAGAGGGGCAGGGGGTTAGCAACGAGCAGTACTTC.

The chain is built from TRBV5-4 and TRBJ2-2; no definite D call. V was shortened by 3 bases and J by 0 bases, with 12 bases between the two germline ends. Per the germline V gene, CDR1 is SGHNT and CDR2 is YYREEE (reference sequence). This CDR3 comprises 16 residues. The CDR3 DNA follows: TGTGCCAGCAGCTCTCTTCTCTCCGCGAACACCGGGGAGCTGTTTTTT. Amino acids: CASSSLLSANTGELFF.

V is TRBV7-9 and J is TRBJ2-7; 10 positions agree with TRBD2. V lost 5 bases, J lost 0 bases, and 7 bases stayed unmatched. The CDR3 runs 16 residues. CDR1 is SEHNR, CDR2 FQNEAQ, per germline (reference sequence). DNA of the CDR3: TGTGCCAGCAGCCGAATCCTAGCGGGAGACTCCTACGAGCAGTACTTC. This encodes CASSRILAGDSYEQYF.